This TCR beta chain was obtained from a study of T cell responses to AZD1222 COVID-19 vaccine. The study's findings and limits: Recipients of AZD1222 seropositive at baseline numbered only 6 or 7. Nearly half of unique spike-specific TCRs reportedly avoided B.1.351 and B.1.1.7 mutated regions. CD4 TCRs linked to vaccination spanned spike, dominating at 160-218 and 743-854. Donors were chiefly white British, with a greater number of females, and clonal diversity was perhaps underestimated.

In the case of this clone: Antigen unknown. Other DNA sequences in this specimen translate into the identical CDR3.

Assay: immunoSEQ multiplex PCR; the TCRdb copy retains only in-frame clones and omits some. The data contain approximately 300,000 clones, approximately 94% of them seen just once; the ten biggest clones take up around 0.6%. The material was peripheral blood, obtained 28 days after the second AZD1222 dose. This TCR was recovered from an adult who received the AZD1222 COVID-19 vaccine.

The CDR3 loop is CASSPGGNQPQHF. The CDR3 nucleotides read TGTGCCAGCTCCCCCGGTGGCAATCAGCCCCAGCATTTT. The gene calls are TRBV27 and TRBJ1-5; D unclear. V was clipped by 8 bases and J by 2 bases, with 10 bases between them. The V gene's germline CDR1 is MNHEY and CDR2 SMNVEV (reference sequence). The CDR3 has 13 amino acids.